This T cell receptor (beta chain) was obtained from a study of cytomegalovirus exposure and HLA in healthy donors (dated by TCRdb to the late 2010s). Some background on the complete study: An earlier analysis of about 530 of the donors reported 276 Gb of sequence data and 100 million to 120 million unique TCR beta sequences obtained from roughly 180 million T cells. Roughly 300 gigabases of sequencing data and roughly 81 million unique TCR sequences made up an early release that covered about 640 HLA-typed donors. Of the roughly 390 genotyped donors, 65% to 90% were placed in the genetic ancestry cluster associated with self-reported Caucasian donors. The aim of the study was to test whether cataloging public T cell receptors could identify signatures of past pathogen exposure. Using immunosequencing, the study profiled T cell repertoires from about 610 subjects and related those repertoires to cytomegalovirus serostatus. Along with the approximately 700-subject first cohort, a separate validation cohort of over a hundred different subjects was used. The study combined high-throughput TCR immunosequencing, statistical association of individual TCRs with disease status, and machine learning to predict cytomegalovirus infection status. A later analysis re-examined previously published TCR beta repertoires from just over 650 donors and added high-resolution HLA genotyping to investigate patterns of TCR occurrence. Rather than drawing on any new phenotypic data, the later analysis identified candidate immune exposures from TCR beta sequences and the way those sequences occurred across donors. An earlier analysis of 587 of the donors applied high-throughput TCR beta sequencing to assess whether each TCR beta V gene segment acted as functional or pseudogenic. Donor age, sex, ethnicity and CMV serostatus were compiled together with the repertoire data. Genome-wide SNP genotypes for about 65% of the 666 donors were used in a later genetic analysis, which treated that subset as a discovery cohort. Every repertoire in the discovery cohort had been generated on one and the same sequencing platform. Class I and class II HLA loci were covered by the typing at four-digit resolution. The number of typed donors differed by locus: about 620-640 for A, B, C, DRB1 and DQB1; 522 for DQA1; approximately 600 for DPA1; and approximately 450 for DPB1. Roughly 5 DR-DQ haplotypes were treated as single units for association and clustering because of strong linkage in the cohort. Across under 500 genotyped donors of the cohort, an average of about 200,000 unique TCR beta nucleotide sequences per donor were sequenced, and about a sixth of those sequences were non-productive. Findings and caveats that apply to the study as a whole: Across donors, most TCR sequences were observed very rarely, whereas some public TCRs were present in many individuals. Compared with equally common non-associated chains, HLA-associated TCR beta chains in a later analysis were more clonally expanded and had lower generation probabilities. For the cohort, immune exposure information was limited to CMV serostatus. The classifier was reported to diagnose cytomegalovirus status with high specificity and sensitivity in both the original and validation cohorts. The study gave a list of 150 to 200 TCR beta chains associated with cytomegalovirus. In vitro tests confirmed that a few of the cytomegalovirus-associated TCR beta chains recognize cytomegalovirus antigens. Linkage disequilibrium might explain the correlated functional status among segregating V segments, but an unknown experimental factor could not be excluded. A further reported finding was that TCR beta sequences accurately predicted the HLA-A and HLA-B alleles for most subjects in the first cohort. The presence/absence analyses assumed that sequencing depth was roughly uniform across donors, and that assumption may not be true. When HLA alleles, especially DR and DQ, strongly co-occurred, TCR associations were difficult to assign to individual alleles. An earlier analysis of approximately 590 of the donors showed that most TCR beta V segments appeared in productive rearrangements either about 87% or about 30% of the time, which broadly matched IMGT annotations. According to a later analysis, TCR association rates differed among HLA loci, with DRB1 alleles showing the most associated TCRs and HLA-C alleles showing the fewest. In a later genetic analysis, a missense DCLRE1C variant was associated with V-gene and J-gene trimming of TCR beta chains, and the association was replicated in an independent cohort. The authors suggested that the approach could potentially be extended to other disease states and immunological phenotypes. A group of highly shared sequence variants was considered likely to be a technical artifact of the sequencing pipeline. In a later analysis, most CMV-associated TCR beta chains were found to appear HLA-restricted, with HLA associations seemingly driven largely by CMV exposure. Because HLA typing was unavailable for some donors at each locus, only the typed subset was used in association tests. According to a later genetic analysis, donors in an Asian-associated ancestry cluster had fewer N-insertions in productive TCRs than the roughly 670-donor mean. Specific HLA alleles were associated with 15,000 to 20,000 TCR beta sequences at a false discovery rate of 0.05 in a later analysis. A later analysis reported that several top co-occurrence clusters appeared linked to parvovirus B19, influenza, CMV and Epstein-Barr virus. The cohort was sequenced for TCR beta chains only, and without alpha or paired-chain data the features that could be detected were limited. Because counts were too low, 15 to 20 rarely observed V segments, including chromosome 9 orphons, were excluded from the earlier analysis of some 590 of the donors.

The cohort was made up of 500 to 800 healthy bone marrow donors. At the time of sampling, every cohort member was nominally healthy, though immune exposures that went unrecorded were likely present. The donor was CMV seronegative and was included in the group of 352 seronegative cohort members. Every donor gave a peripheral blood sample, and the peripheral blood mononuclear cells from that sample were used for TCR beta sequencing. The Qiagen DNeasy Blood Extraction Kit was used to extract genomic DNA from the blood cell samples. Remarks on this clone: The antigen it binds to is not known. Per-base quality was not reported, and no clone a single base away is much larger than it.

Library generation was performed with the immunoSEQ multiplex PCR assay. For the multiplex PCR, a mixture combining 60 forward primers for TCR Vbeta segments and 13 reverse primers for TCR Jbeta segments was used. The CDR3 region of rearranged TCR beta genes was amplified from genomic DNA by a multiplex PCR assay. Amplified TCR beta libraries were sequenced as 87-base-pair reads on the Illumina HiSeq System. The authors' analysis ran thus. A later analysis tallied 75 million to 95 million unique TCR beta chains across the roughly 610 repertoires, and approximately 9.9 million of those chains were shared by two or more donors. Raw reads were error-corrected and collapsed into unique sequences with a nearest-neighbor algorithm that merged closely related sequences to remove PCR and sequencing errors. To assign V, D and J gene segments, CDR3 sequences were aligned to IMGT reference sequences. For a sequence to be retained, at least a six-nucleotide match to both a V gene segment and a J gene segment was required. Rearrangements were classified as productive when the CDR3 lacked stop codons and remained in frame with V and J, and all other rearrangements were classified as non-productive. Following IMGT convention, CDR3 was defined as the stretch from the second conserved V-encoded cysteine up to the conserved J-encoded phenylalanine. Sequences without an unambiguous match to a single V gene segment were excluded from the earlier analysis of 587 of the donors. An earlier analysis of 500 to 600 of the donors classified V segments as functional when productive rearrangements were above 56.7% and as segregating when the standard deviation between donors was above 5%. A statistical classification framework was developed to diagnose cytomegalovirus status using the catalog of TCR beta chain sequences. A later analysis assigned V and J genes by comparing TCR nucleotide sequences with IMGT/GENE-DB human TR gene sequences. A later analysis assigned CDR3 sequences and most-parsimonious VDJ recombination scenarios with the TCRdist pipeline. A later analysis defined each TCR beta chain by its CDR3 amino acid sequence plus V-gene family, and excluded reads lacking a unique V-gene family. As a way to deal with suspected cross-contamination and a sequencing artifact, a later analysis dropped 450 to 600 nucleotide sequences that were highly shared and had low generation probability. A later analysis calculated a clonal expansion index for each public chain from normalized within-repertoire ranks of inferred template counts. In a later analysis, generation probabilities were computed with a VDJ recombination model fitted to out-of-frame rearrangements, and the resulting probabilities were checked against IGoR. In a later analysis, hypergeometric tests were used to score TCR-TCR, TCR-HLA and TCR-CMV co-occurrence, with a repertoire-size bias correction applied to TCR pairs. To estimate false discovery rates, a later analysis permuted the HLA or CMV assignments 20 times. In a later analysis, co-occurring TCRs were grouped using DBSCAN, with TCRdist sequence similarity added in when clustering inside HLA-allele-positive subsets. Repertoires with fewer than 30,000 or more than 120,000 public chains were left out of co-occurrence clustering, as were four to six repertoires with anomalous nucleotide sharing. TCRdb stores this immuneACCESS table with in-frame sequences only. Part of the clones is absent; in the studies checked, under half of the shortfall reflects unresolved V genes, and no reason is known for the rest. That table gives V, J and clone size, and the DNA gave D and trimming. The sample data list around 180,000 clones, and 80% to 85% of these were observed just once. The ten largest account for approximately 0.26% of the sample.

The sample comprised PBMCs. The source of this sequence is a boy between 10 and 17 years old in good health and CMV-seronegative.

The CDR3 is CSVETRDSNYGYTF. The nucleotide sequence is TGCAGCGTTGAAACAAGGGACAGCAACTATGGCTACACCTTC. The rearrangement joined TRBV29-1 to TRBJ1-2, and TRBD1 aligns with 7 junction nucleotides. Taken from the germline V gene, the CDR1 and CDR2 loops are SQVTM and ANQGSEA. The CDR3 goes from the cysteine to the phenylalanine over 14 residues. Of the read, only the CDR3 DNA is kept; its 42 bases are in frame from base 1. V trim: 2 bases; J trim: 2 bases; unmatched bases: 5.